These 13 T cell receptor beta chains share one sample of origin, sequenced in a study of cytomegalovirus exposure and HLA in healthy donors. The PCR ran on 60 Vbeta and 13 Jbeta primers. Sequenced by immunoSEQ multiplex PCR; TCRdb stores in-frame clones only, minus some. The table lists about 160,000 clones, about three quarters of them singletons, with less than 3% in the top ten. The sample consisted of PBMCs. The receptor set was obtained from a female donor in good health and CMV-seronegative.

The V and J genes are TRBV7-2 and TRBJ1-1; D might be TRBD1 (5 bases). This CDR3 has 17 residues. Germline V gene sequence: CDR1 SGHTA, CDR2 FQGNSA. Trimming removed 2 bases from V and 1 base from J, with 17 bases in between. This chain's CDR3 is CASSLNSRGWRNTEAFF. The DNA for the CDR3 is TGTGCCAGCAGCTTAAATTCTAGGGGTTGGAGGAACACTGAAGCTTTCTTT.

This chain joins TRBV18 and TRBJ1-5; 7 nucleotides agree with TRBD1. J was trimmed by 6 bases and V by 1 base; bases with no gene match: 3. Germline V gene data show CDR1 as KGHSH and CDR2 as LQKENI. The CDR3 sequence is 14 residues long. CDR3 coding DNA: TGTGCCAGCTCACCACAGGGGGCAGGTCAGCCCCAGCATTTT. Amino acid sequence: CASSPQGAGQPQHF.

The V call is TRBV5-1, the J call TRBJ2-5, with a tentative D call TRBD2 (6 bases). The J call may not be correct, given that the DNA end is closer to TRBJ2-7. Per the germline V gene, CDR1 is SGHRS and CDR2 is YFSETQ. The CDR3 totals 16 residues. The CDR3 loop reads CASSLEAGPSSYEQYF. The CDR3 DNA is TGCGCCAGCAGCTTGGAAGCGGGCCCCAGCTCCTACGAGCAGTACTTC.

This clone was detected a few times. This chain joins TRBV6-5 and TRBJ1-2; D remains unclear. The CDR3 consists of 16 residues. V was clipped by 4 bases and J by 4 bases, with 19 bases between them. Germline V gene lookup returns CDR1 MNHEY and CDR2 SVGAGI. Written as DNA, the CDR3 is TGTGCCAGCAGTTTCTTCTTCGGGGAGGATGGCTATGGCTACACCTTC. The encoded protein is CASSFFFGEDGYGYTF.

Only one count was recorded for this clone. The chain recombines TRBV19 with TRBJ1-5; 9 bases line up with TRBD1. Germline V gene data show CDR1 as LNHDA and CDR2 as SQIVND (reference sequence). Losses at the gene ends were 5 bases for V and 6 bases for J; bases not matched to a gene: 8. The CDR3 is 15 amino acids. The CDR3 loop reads CASSPRDREIQPQHF. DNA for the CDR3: TGTGCCAGTAGTCCCCGGGACAGGGAGATTCAGCCCCAGCATTTT.

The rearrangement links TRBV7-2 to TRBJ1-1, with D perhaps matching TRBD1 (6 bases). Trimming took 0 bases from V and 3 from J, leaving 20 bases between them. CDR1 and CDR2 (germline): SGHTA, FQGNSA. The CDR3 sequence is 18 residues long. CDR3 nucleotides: TGTGCCAGCAGCTTAGCTCCCGGGGGGGGCCGAATGGACACTGAAGCTTTCTTT. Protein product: CASSLAPGGGRMDTEAFF.

DNA for the CDR3: TGTGCCAGCAGCGCCAGGGGTGGGCCTGACGAGCAGTACTTC. Translation gives CASSARGGPDEQYF. This rearrangement joins TRBV9 to TRBJ2-7, with D possibly being TRBD1 (6 bases). Per germline, CDR1 SGDLS and CDR2 YYNGEE. This CDR3 spans 14 amino acids. V lost 3 bases and J 5 bases, leaving 15 bases between the germline ends.

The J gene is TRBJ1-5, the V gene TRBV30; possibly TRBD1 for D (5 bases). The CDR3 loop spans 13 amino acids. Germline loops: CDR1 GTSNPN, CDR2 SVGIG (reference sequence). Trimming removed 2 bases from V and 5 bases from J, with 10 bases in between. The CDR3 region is CAWSPGGHQPQHF. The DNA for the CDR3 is TGTGCCTGGAGTCCGGGGGGTCATCAGCCCCAGCATTTT.

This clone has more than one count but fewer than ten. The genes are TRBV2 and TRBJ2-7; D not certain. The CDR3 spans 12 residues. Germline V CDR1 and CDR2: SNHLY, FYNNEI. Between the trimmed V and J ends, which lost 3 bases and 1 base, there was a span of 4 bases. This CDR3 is CASSDLSYEQYF. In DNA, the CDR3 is TGTGCCAGCAGTGATCTATCCTACGAGCAGTACTTC.

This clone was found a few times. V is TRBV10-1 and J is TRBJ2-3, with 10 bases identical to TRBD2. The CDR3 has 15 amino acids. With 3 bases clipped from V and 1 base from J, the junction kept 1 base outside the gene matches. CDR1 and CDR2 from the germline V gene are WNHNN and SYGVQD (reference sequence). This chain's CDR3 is CASSETSGGTDTQYF. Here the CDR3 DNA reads TGCGCCAGCAGTGAAACTAGCGGGGGCACAGATACGCAGTATTTT.

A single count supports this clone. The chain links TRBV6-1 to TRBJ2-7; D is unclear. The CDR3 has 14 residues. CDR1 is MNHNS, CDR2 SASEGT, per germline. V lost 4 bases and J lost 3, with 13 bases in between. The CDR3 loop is CASSGLRQHYEQYF. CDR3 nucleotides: TGTGCCAGCAGTGGCTTGCGGCAGCACTACGAGCAGTACTTC.

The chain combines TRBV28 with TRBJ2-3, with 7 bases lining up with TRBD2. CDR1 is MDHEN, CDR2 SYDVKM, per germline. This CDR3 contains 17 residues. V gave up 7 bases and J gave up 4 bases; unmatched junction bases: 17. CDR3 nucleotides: TGTGCCAGCACCCCTTCCGCCGGCGGGAGTAGCTCAGATACGCAGTATTTT. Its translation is CASTPSAGGSSSDTQYF.

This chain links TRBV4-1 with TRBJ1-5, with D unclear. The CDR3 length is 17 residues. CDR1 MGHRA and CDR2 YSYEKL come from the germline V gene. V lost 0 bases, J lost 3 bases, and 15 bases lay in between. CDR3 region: CASSQDRTAPLNQPQHF. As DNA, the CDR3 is TGCGCCAGCAGCCAAGATCGCACAGCCCCTCTCAATCAGCCCCAGCATTTT.